The T cell receptor (beta chain) described here comes from a study of graft-versus-host responses after intestinal transplantation (dated by TCRdb to the early 2020s). For the study in its entirety: Recipients received multivisceral, liver-intestinal, or isolated intestinal transplants. Anti-thymocyte globulin induction was given to all recipients, followed by maintenance tacrolimus and steroids for approximately 3 years. Graft-versus-host and host-versus-graft alloreactive T cell clones were tracked in the graft, circulation and bone marrow after intestinal transplantation using bulk TCR-beta CDR3 sequencing. To identify alloreactive clones, pre-transplant mixed lymphocyte reaction products were sequenced and then compared with unstimulated pre-transplant donor and recipient T cells. A peak of at least 4% donor T cells among recipient peripheral blood mononuclear cells was the definition used for donor T cell macrochimerism. Of the roughly 24 intestinal transplant recipients enrolled in the cohort, one of whom was a retransplant, 3 patients without pretransplant specimens were excluded. Instead of going to the commercial service, samples from a few later patients were sequenced in-house on an Illumina MiSeq and processed with MiXCR.

Reading from cysteine to phenylalanine, the CDR3 counts 13 amino acids. Just CDR3 DNA is preserved here, 39 bases in frame from base 1. At the junction V is shortened by 5 bases and J by 3 bases; bases outside the gene matches: 3. In the germline V gene, CDR1 corresponds to SGHAT and CDR2 to FQNNGV. Study-wide findings and limitations: GvH clones were detected in recipient bone marrow, and some appeared earlier in ileal mucosa or blood, consistent with an intestinal mucosal origin. The relatively low number and heterogeneity of intestinal transplant patients limited the conclusions. Peak levels of circulating GvH clones were associated with declines in HvG clones early after transplant. In the allografts of patients with donor T cell macrochimerism, GvH to HvG T cell clonal ratios were high.

Blood samples were collected up to 4 times in the first month after transplant and then at least monthly when available. Concerning this clone: Its binding antigen is unknown. No per-base quality is available; no much larger clone lies one base away.

Receptors were amplified or captured by the immunoSEQ multiplex PCR assay. For most patients, genomic DNA was subjected to high-throughput TCR-beta CDR3 sequencing by Adaptive Biotechnologies. In the authors' own workflow: Adaptive's ImmunoSEQ software supplied the TCR sequencing data for more than 15 patients, while MiXCR and VDJtools were used to process three other patients. CDR3 nucleotide sequences shared between donor and recipient were removed because the origin of such sequences could not be assigned. Alloreactive clones required at least 2-fold expansion over unstimulated cells and minimum CFSE-low frequency of 0.002% (template counts) or 0.001% (read counts). Clones detected in sequenced pre-transplant spleen, lymph node, or MLR CFSE-low populations of the donor or recipient were defined as mappable. The cumulative frequency of alloreactive clones was calculated as a percentage of all sequences, weighted by copy number. TCRdb took over this immuneACCESS table, retaining in-frame rearrangements with V and J assigned. Such tables are incomplete; in checked studies, under half of the missing clones stem from an unresolved V gene, and the remainder is unexplained. The D gene and trimming were derived from the DNA, and the V and J assignments and clone size from that table. Recorded for this sample are approximately 25,000 clones; approximately 93% of them occurred a single time. Around 0.5% of the sample goes to the ten largest clones.

Recombination linked TRBV11-2 to TRBJ2-5; the central 7 bases match TRBD1. This clonotype originated in a human patient who received an intestinal transplant, so some T cells may come from the graft donor. The sample in question was PBMCs, obtained 18 days after transplant. The nucleotides are TGTGCCAGCAGCCCCGGGACAGAAGAGACCCAGTACTTC. This gives the protein CASSPGTEETQYF.